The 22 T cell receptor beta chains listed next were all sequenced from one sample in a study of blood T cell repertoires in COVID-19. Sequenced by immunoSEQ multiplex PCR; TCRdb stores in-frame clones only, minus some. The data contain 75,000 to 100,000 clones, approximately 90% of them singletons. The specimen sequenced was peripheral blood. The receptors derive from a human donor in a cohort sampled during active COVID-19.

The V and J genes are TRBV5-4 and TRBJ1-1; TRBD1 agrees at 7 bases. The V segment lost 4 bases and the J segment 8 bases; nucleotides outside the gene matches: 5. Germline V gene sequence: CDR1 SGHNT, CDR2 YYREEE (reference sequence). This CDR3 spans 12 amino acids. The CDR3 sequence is CASSPDRVEAFF. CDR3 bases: TGTGCCAGCAGCCCCGACAGGGTCGAAGCTTTCTTT. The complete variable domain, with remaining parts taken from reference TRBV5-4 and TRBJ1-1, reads ETGVTQSPTHLIKTRGQQVTLRCSSQSGHNTVSWYQQALGQGPQFIFQYYREEENGRGNFPPRFSGLQFPNYSSELNVNALELDDSALYLCASSPDRVEAFFGQGTRLTVV.

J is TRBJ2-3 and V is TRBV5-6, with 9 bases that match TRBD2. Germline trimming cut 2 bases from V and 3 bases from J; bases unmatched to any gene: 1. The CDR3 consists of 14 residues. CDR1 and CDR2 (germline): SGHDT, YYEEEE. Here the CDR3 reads CASSLSGGTDTQYF. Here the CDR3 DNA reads TGTGCCAGCAGCTTAAGCGGGGGGACAGATACGCAGTATTTT.

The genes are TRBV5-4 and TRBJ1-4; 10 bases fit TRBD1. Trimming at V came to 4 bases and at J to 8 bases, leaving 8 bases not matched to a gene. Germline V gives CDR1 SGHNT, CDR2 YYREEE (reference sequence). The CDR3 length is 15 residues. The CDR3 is CASSAGQGLGEKLFF. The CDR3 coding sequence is TGTGCCAGCAGCGCGGGACAGGGGTTGGGCGAAAAACTGTTTTTT.

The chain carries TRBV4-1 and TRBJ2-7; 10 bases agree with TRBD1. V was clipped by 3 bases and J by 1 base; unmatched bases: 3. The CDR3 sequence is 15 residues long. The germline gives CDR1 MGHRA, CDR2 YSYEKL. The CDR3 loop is CASSHRTGGSYEQYF. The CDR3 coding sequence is TGCGCCAGCAGCCATAGGACAGGGGGGTCCTACGAGCAGTACTTC.

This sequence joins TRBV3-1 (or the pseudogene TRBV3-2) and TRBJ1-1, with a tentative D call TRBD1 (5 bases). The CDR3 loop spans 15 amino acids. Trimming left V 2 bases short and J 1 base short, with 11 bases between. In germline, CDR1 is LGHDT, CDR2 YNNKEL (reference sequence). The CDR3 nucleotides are TGTGCCAGCAGCCAATGGGGGGGAGGGAACACTGAAGCTTTCTTT. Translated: CASSQWGGGNTEAFF.

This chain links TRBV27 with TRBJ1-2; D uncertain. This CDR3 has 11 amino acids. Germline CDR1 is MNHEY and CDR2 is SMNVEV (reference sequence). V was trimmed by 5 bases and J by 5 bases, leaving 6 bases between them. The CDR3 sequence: CASSITYGYTF. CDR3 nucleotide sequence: TGTGCCAGCAGTATAACTTATGGCTACACCTTC.

The CDR3 sequence is CASSLARQNYGYTF. CDR3 DNA sequence: TGTGCCAGCAGCTTAGCGCGGCAGAACTATGGCTACACCTTC. The V gene is TRBV7-2, the J gene TRBJ1-2; D ambiguous. The CDR3 is 14 residues long. V lost 0 bases and J lost 2, with 7 bases in between. In germline, CDR1 is SGHTA, CDR2 FQGNSA.

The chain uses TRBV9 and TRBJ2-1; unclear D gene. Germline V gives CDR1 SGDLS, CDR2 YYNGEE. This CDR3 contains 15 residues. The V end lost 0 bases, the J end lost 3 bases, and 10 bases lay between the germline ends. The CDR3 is CASSVGSNSYNEQFF. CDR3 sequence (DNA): TGTGCCAGCAGCGTAGGTAGTAACAGCTACAATGAGCAGTTCTTC.

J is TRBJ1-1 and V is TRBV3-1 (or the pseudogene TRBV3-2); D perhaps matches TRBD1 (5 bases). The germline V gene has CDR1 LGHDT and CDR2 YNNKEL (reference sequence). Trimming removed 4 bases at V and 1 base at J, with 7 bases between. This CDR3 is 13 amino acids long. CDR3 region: CASSRRGNTEAFF. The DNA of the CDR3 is TGTGCCAGCAGCCGGAGGGGGAACACTGAAGCTTTCTTT.

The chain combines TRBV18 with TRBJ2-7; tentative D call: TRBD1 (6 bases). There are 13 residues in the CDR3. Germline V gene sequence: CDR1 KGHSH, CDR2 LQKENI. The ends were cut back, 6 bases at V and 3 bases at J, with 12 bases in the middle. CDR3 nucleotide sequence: TGTGCCAGCTCTCGACAGGCCCTCTACGAGCAGTACTTC. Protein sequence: CASSRQALYEQYF.

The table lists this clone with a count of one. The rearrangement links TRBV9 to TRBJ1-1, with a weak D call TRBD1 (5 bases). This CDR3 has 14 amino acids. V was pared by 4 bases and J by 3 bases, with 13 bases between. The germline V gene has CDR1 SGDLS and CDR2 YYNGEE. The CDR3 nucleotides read TGTGCCAGCAGCCCCCGGGGGGGGTACACTGAAGCTTTCTTT. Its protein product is CASSPRGGYTEAFF.

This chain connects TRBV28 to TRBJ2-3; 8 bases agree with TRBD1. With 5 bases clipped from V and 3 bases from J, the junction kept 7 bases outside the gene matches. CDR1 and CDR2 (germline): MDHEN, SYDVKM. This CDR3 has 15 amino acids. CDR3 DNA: TGTGCCAGCAGTAGGCGGACAGGGTGGACAGATACGCAGTATTTT. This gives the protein CASSRRTGWTDTQYF.

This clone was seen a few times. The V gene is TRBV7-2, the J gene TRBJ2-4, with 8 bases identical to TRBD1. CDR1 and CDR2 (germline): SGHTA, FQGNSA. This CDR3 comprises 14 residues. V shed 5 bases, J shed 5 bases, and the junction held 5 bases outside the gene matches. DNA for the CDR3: TGTGCCAGCAGCCTACAGGGGGTGCAAAACATTCAGTACTTC. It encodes CASSLQGVQNIQYF.

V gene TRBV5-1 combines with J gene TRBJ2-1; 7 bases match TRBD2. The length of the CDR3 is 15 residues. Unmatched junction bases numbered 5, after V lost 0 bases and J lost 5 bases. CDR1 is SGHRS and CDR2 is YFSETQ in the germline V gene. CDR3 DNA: TGCGCCAGCAGCTTGGTGGTAGCGGGTAACAATGAGCAGTTCTTC. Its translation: CASSLVVAGNNEQFF.

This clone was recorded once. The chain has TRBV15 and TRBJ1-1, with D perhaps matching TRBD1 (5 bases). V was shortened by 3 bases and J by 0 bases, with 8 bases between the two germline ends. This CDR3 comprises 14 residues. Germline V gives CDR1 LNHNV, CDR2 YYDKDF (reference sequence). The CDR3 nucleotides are TGTGCCACCAGCAGGGGACTTCTGAACACTGAAGCTTTCTTT. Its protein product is CATSRGLLNTEAFF.

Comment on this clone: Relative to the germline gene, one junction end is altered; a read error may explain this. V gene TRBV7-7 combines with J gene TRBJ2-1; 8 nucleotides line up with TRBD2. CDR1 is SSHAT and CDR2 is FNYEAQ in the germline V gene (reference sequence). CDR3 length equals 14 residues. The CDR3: CASSSGLGFGEQFF. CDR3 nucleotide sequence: TGTGCTAGCAGCTCGGGACTAGGGTTTGGTGAGCAGTTCTTC. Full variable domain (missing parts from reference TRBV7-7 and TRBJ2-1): GAGVSQSPRYKVTKRGQDVTLRCDPISSHATLYWYQQALGQGPEFLTYFNYEAQPDKSGLPSDRFSAERPEGSISTLTIQRTEQRDSAMYRCASSSGLGFGEQFFGPGTRLTVL.

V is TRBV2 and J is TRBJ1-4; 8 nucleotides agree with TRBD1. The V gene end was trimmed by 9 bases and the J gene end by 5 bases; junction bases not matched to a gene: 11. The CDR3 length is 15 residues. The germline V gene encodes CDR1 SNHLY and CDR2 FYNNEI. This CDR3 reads CASRPRTGRNEKLFF. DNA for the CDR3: TGTGCCAGTAGACCTCGGACAGGGAGAAATGAAAAACTGTTTTTT.

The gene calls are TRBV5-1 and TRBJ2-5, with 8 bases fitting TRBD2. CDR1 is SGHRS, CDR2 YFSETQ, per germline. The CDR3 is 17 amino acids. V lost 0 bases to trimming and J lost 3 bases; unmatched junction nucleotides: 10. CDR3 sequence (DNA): TGCGCCAGCAGCTTGGTCGGCGGGGGGATAATAAAAGAGACCCAGTACTTC. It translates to CASSLVGGGIIKETQYF.

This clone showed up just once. CDR3 nucleotides: TGTGCCAGCAGTTACGACCAGAGGAGCTCCTACGAGCAGTACTTC. The encoded protein is CASSYDQRSSYEQYF. V is TRBV6-6 and J is TRBJ2-7, with D unresolved. The germline gives CDR1 MNHNY, CDR2 SVGAGI (reference sequence). The V end lost 2 bases, the J end lost 0 bases, and 11 bases lay between the germline ends. The CDR3 contains 15 residues.

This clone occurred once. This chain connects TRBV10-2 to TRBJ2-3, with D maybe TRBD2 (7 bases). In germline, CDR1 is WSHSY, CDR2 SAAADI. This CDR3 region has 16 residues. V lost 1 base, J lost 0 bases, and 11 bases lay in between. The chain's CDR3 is CASSELGGLSTDTQYF. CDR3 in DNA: TGCGCCAGCAGTGAGTTGGGGGGGCTGAGCACAGATACGCAGTATTTT.

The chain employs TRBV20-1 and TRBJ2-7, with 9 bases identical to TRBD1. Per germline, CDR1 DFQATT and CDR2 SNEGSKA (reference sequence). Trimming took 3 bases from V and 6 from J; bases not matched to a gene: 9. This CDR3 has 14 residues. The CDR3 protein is CSASPGQGRGEQYF. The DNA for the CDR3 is TGCAGTGCTAGTCCCGGACAGGGGCGAGGCGAGCAGTACTTC.

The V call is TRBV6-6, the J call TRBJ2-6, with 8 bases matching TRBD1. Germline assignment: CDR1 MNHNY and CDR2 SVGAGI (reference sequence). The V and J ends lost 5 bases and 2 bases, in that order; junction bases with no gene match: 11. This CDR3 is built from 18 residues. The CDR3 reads CASSHPGQAPPGANVLTF. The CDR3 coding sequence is TGTGCCAGCAGTCATCCGGGACAGGCCCCCCCTGGGGCCAACGTCCTGACTTTC.